Listed here is a single T cell receptor beta chain. The sample belongs to a study of T cells after yellow fever vaccination. Study background: When fractions had low cell numbers, they were prepared with SMART-Seq v4 Ultra Low Input.

The CDR3 is 14 residues long. The V gene lost 1 base and the J gene lost 3 bases, with 10 bases spanning the gap. Germline V gene data show CDR1 as SGHNT and CDR2 as YYREEE (reference sequence). TCRdb re-analysed the 5' RACE reads in MiXCR, keeping a single row per CDR3 protein. The sample records some 300,000 distinct CDR3 sequences, roughly 8.7% being singletons. This rearrangement joins TRBV5-4 to TRBJ1-2; no clear D gene. The specimen comprised CD4+ T cells sorted from PBMCs, sampled 5 days after the yellow fever booster vaccination. This sequence was found in a man between 18 and 29 years old who received the YFV17D yellow fever vaccine. The CDR3 DNA reads as TGTGCCAGCAGCTTGTTTCGCCAGTACTATGGCTACACCTTC. It translates to CASSLFRQYYGYTF.